These 22 T cell receptor beta chains were all obtained from the same sample, sequenced in a study of blood T cell repertoires in COVID-19. Profiled with immunoSEQ multiplex PCR; TCRdb holds only in-frame clones, not every one. The sample shows 130,000 or so clones, 86% of them seen only once. Sequenced input: peripheral blood. Source of these receptors: a woman between 45 and 65 years old who had recovered from COVID-19.

The gene calls are TRBV10-3 and TRBJ2-5, with D tentatively TRBD2 (5 bases). Germline V gene sequence: CDR1 ENHRY, CDR2 SYGVKD. The CDR3 sequence is 15 residues long. V lost 2 bases to trimming and J lost 2 bases, with 12 bases between them. The CDR3 spells CAISEGRGEQETQYF. The CDR3, as DNA: TGTGCCATCAGTGAGGGCCGGGGAGAACAAGAGACCCAGTACTTC.

The chain combines TRBV9 with TRBJ2-7, with no clear D. This CDR3 has 15 residues. The V and J ends lost 4 bases and 0 bases respectively, with 14 bases between them. From germline, CDR1 is SGDLS and CDR2 YYNGEE. For the CDR3, the DNA is TGTGCCAGCAGCACCCGACAATTAAGCTCCTACGAGCAGTACTTC. Translated: CASSTRQLSSYEQYF.

The rearrangement uses TRBV7-3 and TRBJ2-5, with D possibly being TRBD2 (6 bases). Germline CDR1 is SGHTA and CDR2 is FQGTGA. Deletions cut 5 bases from V and 3 bases from J, with 16 bases between. The CDR3 has 15 residues. CDR3 sequence reads: CASSQGLGGKETQYF. DNA for the CDR3: TGTGCCAGCAGCCAAGGGCTGGGGGGTAAAGAGACCCAGTACTTC.

The gene calls are TRBV4-2 and TRBJ2-2; D is undetermined. Trimming removed 0 bases from V and 5 bases from J, with 10 bases in between. This CDR3 is built from 15 residues. CDR1 is LGHNA and CDR2 is YNFKEQ in the germline V gene. CDR3 DNA sequence: TGTGCCAGCAGCCAAGATGTTTCGGGTACCGGGGAGCTGTTTTTT. This encodes CASSQDVSGTGELFF.

The V call is TRBV29-1, the J call TRBJ2-3; the match to TRBD1 covers 7 bases. J was trimmed by 4 bases and V by 6 bases; bases with no gene match: 10. Per germline, CDR1 SQVTM and CDR2 ANQGSEA. The CDR3 is made up of 14 amino acids. This CDR3 is CSVDRQGRADTQYF. CDR3 coding DNA: TGCAGCGTCGATCGACAGGGTAGGGCAGATACGCAGTATTTT.

This chain uses TRBV7-3 with TRBJ1-1, with 7 bases fitting TRBD1. Germline V CDR1 and CDR2: SGHTA, FQGTGA. The ends lost 4 bases at V and 5 bases at J; junction bases unmatched: 10. This CDR3 comprises 15 residues. Written as DNA, the CDR3 is TGTGCCAGCAGCTCTAAAGAGGGGGCGGGGACTGAAGCTTTCTTT. Residues: CASSSKEGAGTEAFF.

The chain joins TRBV28 to TRBJ1-1, with a possible D match to TRBD1 (6 bases). The CDR3 consists of 16 residues. The ends were cut back, 1 base at V and 0 bases at J, with 12 bases in the middle. Germline-derived CDR1 and CDR2 are MDHEN and SYDVKM. Here the CDR3 DNA reads TGTGCCAGCAGTTTATTGCATACAGGGCTGAACACTGAAGCTTTCTTT. Protein: CASSLLHTGLNTEAFF.

V gene TRBV7-9 combines with J gene TRBJ2-5; the match to TRBD1 covers 7 bases. Germline loops: CDR1 SEHNR, CDR2 FQNEAQ (reference sequence). The CDR3 spans 14 residues. V lost 1 base, J lost 4 bases, and 3 bases stayed unmatched. DNA for the CDR3: TGTGCCAGCAGCTTAGGAACAGGGGCAGAGACCCAGTACTTC. It yields the protein CASSLGTGAETQYF.

The CDR3 DNA follows: TGTGCCAGCAGCTTAACGGAGGCGAATACGCAGTATTTT. Encoded protein: CASSLTEANTQYF. This rearrangement joins TRBV7-9 to TRBJ2-3; D may be TRBD2 (5 bases). Germline CDR1 reads SEHNR; CDR2 reads FQNEAQ (reference sequence). V was trimmed by 2 bases and J by 7 bases, leaving 10 bases between them. The CDR3 covers 13 residues.

This clone was observed a handful of times. The rearrangement uses TRBV6-9 and TRBJ1-1; tentative D call: TRBD1 (5 bases). V was clipped by 7 bases and J by 11 bases, with 11 bases between them. CDR1 MNHGY and CDR2 SVAAGI come from the germline V gene. CDR3 length: 10 residues. CDR3 coding DNA: TGTGCCAGCACGCGTCCAGGGGCTTTCTTT. As protein: CASTRPGAFF.

The V gene is TRBV5-4, the J gene TRBJ2-5; TRBD2 agrees at 13 bases. The CDR3 length is 16 residues. Losses at the gene ends were 4 bases for V and 7 bases for J; bases not matched to a gene: 10. Germline CDR1 and CDR2: SGHNT and YYREEE (reference sequence). The CDR3 loop is CASSPAGLAGSGTQYF. CDR3 coding DNA: TGTGCCAGCAGCCCAGCGGGACTAGCGGGATCGGGGACCCAGTACTTC.

This clone has a single count. This rearrangement joins TRBV4-1 to TRBJ2-7; TRBD2 agrees at 7 bases. Germline V lookup: CDR1 MGHRA, CDR2 YSYEKL. J lost 2 bases, V lost 1 base, and 5 bases had no gene match. The CDR3 is 15 amino acids. The CDR3 is CASSQGEGTTYEQYF. The CDR3 coding sequence is TGCGCCAGCAGCCAAGGGGAGGGCACGACCTACGAGCAGTACTTC.

The chain uses TRBV12-3 or TRBV12-4 and TRBJ1-2; 8 positions agree with TRBD1. The CDR3 covers 13 residues. V lost 6 bases and J lost 7; bases outside the gene matches: 7. CDR3 in amino acids: CASRHRDRGGYTF. In DNA form, the CDR3 reads TGTGCCAGCAGACACCGTGACAGGGGTGGCTACACCTTC.

V gene TRBV5-1 combines with J gene TRBJ2-7, with 9 nucleotides matching TRBD2. The CDR3 covers 14 residues. J was trimmed by 6 bases and V by 7 bases; bases with no gene match: 11. Germline V gene lookup returns CDR1 SGHRS and CDR2 YFSETQ. CDR3 in DNA: TGCGCCAGCGGCGAACCGGGACTAGCAACCGAGCAGTACTTC. Residues: CASGEPGLATEQYF.

The gene calls are TRBV9 and TRBJ1-2, with no clear D. V lost 1 base to trimming and J lost 4 bases, with 17 bases between them. CDR3 size: 16 residues. CDR1 and CDR2 from the germline V gene are SGDLS and YYNGEE. As DNA, the CDR3 is TGTGCCAGCAGCGTATCAAGTCAGGCCCAACTCTATGGCTACACCTTC. Protein: CASSVSSQAQLYGYTF.

The chain has TRBV6-2 or TRBV6-3 and TRBJ2-1; 8 nucleotides agree with TRBD2. The V gene's germline CDR1 is MNHEY and CDR2 SVGEGT. The CDR3 has 15 amino acids. The junction had 16 bases not matched to a gene; V was cut back by 4 bases and J by 14 bases. This chain's CDR3 is CASSSGERETAVKFF. For the CDR3, the DNA is TGTGCCAGCAGTTCTGGTGAGCGGGAGACCGCTGTCAAGTTCTTC.

This chain joins TRBV19 and TRBJ1-2; D ambiguous. V was cut by 4 bases and J by 4 bases, with 7 bases left in between. Germline lookup yields CDR1 LNHDA and CDR2 SQIVND (reference sequence). The length of the CDR3 is 12 residues. This CDR3 reads CASSRLGYGYTF. Here the CDR3 DNA reads TGTGCCAGTAGTAGACTGGGCTATGGCTACACCTTC.

This sequence joins TRBV10-2 and TRBJ2-7; D gene uncertain. Germline V gene data show CDR1 as WSHSY and CDR2 as SAAADI. CDR3 length: 14 residues. V lost 6 bases, J lost 2 bases, and 14 bases lay in between. Written as DNA, the CDR3 is TGCGCCAGCAGACTTGATGATTCTCCCTACGAGCAGTACTTC. Residues: CASRLDDSPYEQYF.

The chain links TRBV11-3 to TRBJ1-2; maybe TRBD1 (6 bases). From germline, CDR1 is SGHNT and CDR2 YENEEA. CDR3 length: 15 amino acids. Between the trimmed V and J ends, which lost 1 base and 2 bases, there was a span of 11 bases. CDR3 region: CASSLGGTGNYGYTF. CDR3 sequence (DNA): TGTGCCAGCAGCTTAGGAGGCACAGGGAACTATGGCTACACCTTC. Full variable domain (remainder filled in from reference TRBV11-3 and TRBJ1-2): EAGVVQSPRYKIIEKKQPVAFWCNPISGHNTLYWYLQNLGQGPELLIRYENEEAVDDSQLPKDRFSAERLKGVDSTLKIQPAELGDSAVYLCASSLGGTGNYGYTFGSGTRLTVV.

The rearrangement links TRBV30 to TRBJ1-1, with D uncertain. The V gene lost 2 bases and the J gene lost 3 bases, with 13 bases spanning the gap. This CDR3 contains 14 residues. Germline V gene lookup returns CDR1 GTSNPN and CDR2 SVGIG (reference sequence). The CDR3 bases are TGTGCCTGGAGTACCCCCGGCGGGGACACTGAAGCTTTCTTT. This translates into CAWSTPGGDTEAFF.

The chain has TRBV29-1 and TRBJ1-3; D is unclear. The CDR3 contains 13 residues. Trimming left V 4 bases short and J 0 bases short, with 7 bases between. Germline V lookup: CDR1 SQVTM, CDR2 ANQGSEA. CDR3 amino acids: CSVVVGSGNTIYF. In nucleotides, the CDR3 is TGCAGCGTTGTTGTCGGCTCTGGAAACACCATATATTTT.

This sequence joins TRBV7-2 and TRBJ1-4; D may be TRBD1 (6 bases). The CDR3 contains 15 residues. The V gene lost 4 bases and the J gene lost 6 bases, with 15 bases spanning the gap. Germline CDR1 and CDR2: SGHTA and FQGNSA. CDR3 region: CASSSFRGHYEKLFF. The CDR3 DNA is TGTGCCAGCAGCTCCTTCAGGGGTCACTATGAAAAACTGTTTTTT.